This T cell receptor beta chain was retrieved from a study of blood T cell repertoires in COVID-19. Study information: The samples span acute and convalescent COVID-19 from the United States, Italy and Spain. Nucleic acid was either cDNA or gDNA, and it came from T cells, B-cell-depleted T cells, or PBMCs.

Under the authors' procedure: How many nucleated cells were present was estimated from reference gene primer amplification. Libraries were prepared by immunoSEQ multiplex PCR; TCRdb keeps only in-frame clonotypes and omits some of them. V and J calls and clone size are those listed in that table; D and trimming were worked out from the DNA. The sample includes about 120,000 clones, around 88% of them seen just once. The CDR3 consists of 16 residues. The J segment lost 5 bases and the V segment lost 4 bases, leaving 13 bases of the junction unmatched. CDR1 is SGHRS, CDR2 YFSETQ, per germline. This TCR came from a woman between 50 and 59 years old with active or convalescent COVID-19. The chain carries TRBV5-1 and TRBJ2-5; 8 bases are a match to TRBD2. The sample taken for sequencing was peripheral blood. This chain's CDR3 is CASSIITGGPLETQYF. CDR3 coding DNA: TGCGCCAGCAGCATTATAACGGGAGGGCCACTGGAGACCCAGTACTTC. Full variable domain (missing parts from reference TRBV5-1 and TRBJ2-5): KAGVTQTPRYLIKTRGQQVTLSCSPISGHRSVSWYQQTPGQGLQFLFEYFSETQRNKGNFPGRFSGRQFSNSRSEMNVSTLELGDSALYLCASSIITGGPLETQYFGPGTRLLVL.